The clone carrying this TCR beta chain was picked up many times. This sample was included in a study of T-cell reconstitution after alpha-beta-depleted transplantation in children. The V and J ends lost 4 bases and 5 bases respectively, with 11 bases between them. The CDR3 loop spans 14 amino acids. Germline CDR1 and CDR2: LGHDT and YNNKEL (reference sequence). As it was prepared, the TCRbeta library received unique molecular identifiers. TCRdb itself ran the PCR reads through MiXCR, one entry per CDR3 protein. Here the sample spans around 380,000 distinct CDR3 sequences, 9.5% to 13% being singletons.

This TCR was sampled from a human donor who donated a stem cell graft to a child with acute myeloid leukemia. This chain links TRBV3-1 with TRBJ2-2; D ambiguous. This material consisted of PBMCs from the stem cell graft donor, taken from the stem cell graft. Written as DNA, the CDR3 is TGTGCCAGCAGCCGCAGATGGGGTACCGGGGAGCTGTTTTTT. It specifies CASSRRWGTGELFF.